A selection of T cell receptor beta chains follows, all from one sample in a study of shared clonotypes between healthy human individuals. The method was immunoSEQ multiplex PCR; TCRdb's version includes in-frame clones alone and lacks a portion of them. The profile shows some 2,500,000 clones, about nine tenths of them singletons. Sequencing was performed on naive CD4+ T cells from PBMCs. These receptors all stem from a man aged 18 to 30 in good health. Some clones in this sample may be carry-over from other donors' samples. CDR3s include the opening cysteine and the closing phenylalanine or tryptophan. Each record gives: clone size, V gene, D gene, J gene, CDR3 protein, CDR3 DNA. D genes are given only for firm matches. Expanded clones get a size class; other rows say once, few or many, or leave the size out.

>.|TRBV19|.|TRBJ2-2
CASSILAANTGELFF
TGTGCCAGTAGTATACTGGCTGCGAACACCGGGGAGCTGTTTTTT
>.|TRBV5-1|TRBD1|TRBJ1-4
CASRPGGNEKLFF
TGCGCCAGCCGGCCAGGGGGTAATGAAAAACTGTTTTTT
>.|TRBV9|TRBD1|TRBJ2-5
CASSVMTGGGETQYF
TGTGCCAGCAGCGTAATGACAGGGGGCGGAGAGACCCAGTACTTC
>.|TRBV4-1|.|TRBJ1-6
CASSQDAGGLQYSPLHF
TGCGCCAGCAGCCAAGACGCCGGGGGCCTCCAGTATTCACCCCTCCACTTT
>.|TRBV28|.|TRBJ2-5
CASSSYSVKGETQYF
TGTGCCAGCAGCTCCTACTCAGTTAAGGGAGAGACCCAGTACTTC
>.|TRBV27|TRBD1|TRBJ2-4
CASGRDRKNIQYF
TGTGCCAGCGGTCGGGACAGGAAAAACATTCAGTACTTC
>once|TRBV2|.|TRBJ2-3
CASSDGVSGTDTQYF
TGTGCCAGCAGTGATGGGGTTAGCGGCACAGATACGCAGTATTTT
>once|TRBV6-1|.|TRBJ2-2
CASSDSTPGELFF
TGTGCCAGCAGTGATTCAACCCCCGGGGAGCTGTTTTTT
>.|TRBV6-6|TRBD1|TRBJ1-1
CASSYGTGGLNTEAFF
TGTGCCAGCAGTTACGGTACAGGGGGCCTGAACACTGAAGCTTTCTTT
>.|TRBV5-5|.|TRBJ2-2
CASGGTHINTGELFF
TGTGCCAGCGGAGGGACACATATTAACACCGGGGAGCTGTTTTTT
>.|TRBV7-6|.|TRBJ2-2
CASSGRSALRTGELFF
TGTGCCAGCAGCGGGAGGTCGGCTCTCCGGACCGGGGAGCTGTTTTTT
>.|TRBV6-6|.|TRBJ2-7
CASSYSYYEQYF
TGTGCCAGCAGTTACTCCTACTACGAGCAGTACTTC
>few|TRBV11-1|.|TRBJ2-7
CASSYGTQGPYEQYF
TGTGCCAGCAGCTATGGGACACAGGGACCCTACGAGCAGTACTTC
>.|TRBV28|TRBD1|TRBJ2-7
CASTPRGTAWYEQYF
TGTGCCAGCACCCCGAGAGGGACAGCTTGGTACGAGCAGTACTTC
>.|TRBV9|.|TRBJ2-7
CASSLGGLELYF
TGTGCCAGCAGCTTGGGGGGACTGGAGCTGTACTTC